The 20 T cell receptor beta chains below come from one sample, sequenced in a study of graft-versus-host responses after intestinal transplantation. Method: immunoSEQ multiplex PCR; TCRdb's copy keeps in-frame clones and lacks some. The sample has around 71,000 clones; around 96% are singletons. Antigens of these TCRs are unknown. Sequenced here: unstimulated CD8+ T cells sorted from spleen or lymph node cells, sampled before intestinal transplant. All receptors derive from a human donor who received an intestinal transplant.

The CDR3 sequence: CASSLDTDTQYF. CDR3 DNA: TGCGCCAGCAGCCTGGACACAGATACGCAGTATTTT. The V gene is TRBV5-1, the J gene TRBJ2-3, with D hard to call. The CDR3 is made up of 12 amino acids. V lost 4 bases and J 2 bases, leaving 5 bases between the germline ends. Germline loops: CDR1 SGHRS, CDR2 YFSETQ. Full variable domain (rest looked up from reference TRBV5-1 and TRBJ2-3): KAGVTQTPRYLIKTRGQQVTLSCSPISGHRSVSWYQQTPGQGLQFLFEYFSETQRNKGNFPGRFSGRQFSNSRSEMNVSTLELGDSALYLCASSLDTDTQYFGPGTRLTVL.

The chain uses TRBV12-2 and TRBJ2-7; the D call TRBD1 from the table was never checked on the DNA. TRBV12-2 is described as a pseudogene. The CDR3 is made up of 14 amino acids. CDR3 DNA sequence: TGTGCAAGTCGCTTAGAACATTGCACCTACGAGCAGTACTTC. Amino acids: CASRLEHCTYEQYF.

This rearrangement joins TRBV27 to TRBJ1-5; TRBD1 matches at 8 bases. The CDR3 extends over 14 amino acids. Germline CDR1 reads MNHEY; CDR2 reads SMNVEV (reference sequence). J lost 0 bases, V lost 6 bases, and 1 base had no gene match. The CDR3 DNA reads TGTGCCAGCAGGCAGGGGGCTAGCAATCAGCCCCAGCATTTT. Translation gives CASRQGASNQPQHF.

The rearrangement links TRBV6-5 to TRBJ1-1; weak D call: TRBD1 (6 bases). Germline V gene lookup returns CDR1 MNHEY and CDR2 SVGAGI. V dropped 6 bases and J dropped 1 base, with 9 bases sitting between them. The CDR3 is 13 residues long. The CDR3 loop reads CASRMTGNTEAFF. In nucleotides, the CDR3 is TGTGCCAGCAGAATGACAGGGAACACTGAAGCTTTCTTT.

V usage is TRBV11-2 and J usage is TRBJ2-7; 8 positions match TRBD1. The trim removed 5 bases at V and 2 bases at J, leaving 5 bases unmatched. The germline CDR1 and CDR2 sequences are SGHAT and FQNNGV. CDR3 length: 14 amino acids. CDR3 sequence: CASSRDRMAYEQYF. CDR3 in DNA: TGTGCCAGCAGCCGGGACAGGATGGCCTACGAGCAGTACTTC.

This chain joins TRBV6-5 and TRBJ1-2; maybe TRBD1 (6 bases). The CDR3 is made up of 12 amino acids. The V gene lost 10 bases and the J gene lost 5 bases, with 14 bases spanning the gap. The germline V gene encodes CDR1 MNHEY and CDR2 SVGAGI. CDR3 DNA: TGTGCCACCTTGGACAGACGGTATGGCTACACCTTC. Translation: CATLDRRYGYTF.

The chain is built from TRBV27 and TRBJ2-1, with D possibly matching TRBD2 (6 bases). Germline V CDR1 and CDR2: MNHEY, SMNVEV (reference sequence). This CDR3 has 16 residues. The V end was cut by 6 bases, the J end by 0 bases, with 15 bases between. CDR3 region: CASSWVAGSSYNEQFF. The CDR3 DNA reads as TGTGCCAGCAGCTGGGTTGCGGGAAGCTCCTACAATGAGCAGTTCTTC.

The chain has TRBV4-1 and TRBJ2-5; the D call may be TRBD1 or TRBD2 (6 bases each). V gave up 4 bases and J gave up 1 base, with 13 bases separating them. Germline lookup yields CDR1 MGHRA and CDR2 YSYEKL. The CDR3 runs to 15 residues. The CDR3, as DNA: TGCGCCAGCAGCCCTCCGGGGGCGGTCCAAGAGACCCAGTACTTC. This gives the protein CASSPPGAVQETQYF.

This chain joins TRBV10-1 and TRBJ2-1, with D tentatively TRBD1 (6 bases). Germline assignment: CDR1 WNHNN and CDR2 SYGVQD (reference sequence). V lost 1 base, J lost 0 bases, and 13 bases lay in between. This CDR3 has 17 amino acids. CDR3 sequence reads: CASSEYGTRSSYNEQFF. CDR3 sequence (DNA): TGCGCCAGCAGTGAGTACGGGACACGGAGCTCCTACAATGAGCAGTTCTTC.

The chain uses TRBV27 and TRBJ2-3, with D tentatively TRBD1 or TRBD2 (6 bases each). This CDR3 spans 19 amino acids. CDR1 and CDR2 from the germline V gene are MNHEY and SMNVEV (reference sequence). V was trimmed by 7 bases and J by 0 bases, leaving 26 bases between them. The DNA for the CDR3 is TGTGCCAGCAACCGAATGCTCGGGGGCCGTATCACAAGCACAGATACGCAGTATTTT. Translating it yields CASNRMLGGRITSTDTQYF.

This sequence joins TRBV7-6 and TRBJ2-3; 7 bases fit TRBD1. Losses at the gene ends were 3 bases for V and 1 base for J; bases not matched to a gene: 10. CDR1 SGHVS and CDR2 FNYEAQ come from the germline V gene. The CDR3 totals 17 residues. The CDR3 nucleotides read TGTGCCAGCAGCTTCGCGACAGGGAATCTAGGCACAGATACGCAGTATTTT. Translated: CASSFATGNLGTDTQYF.

The chain combines TRBV10-3 with TRBJ2-1; maybe TRBD2 (6 bases). Trimming removed 6 bases from V and 0 bases from J, with 18 bases in between. CDR3 size: 17 residues. Germline V gene sequence: CDR1 ENHRY, CDR2 SYGVKD. CDR3 coding DNA: TGTGCCATCAGGGGGGGATCCGTGGGGGGCTCCTACAATGAGCAGTTCTTC. It specifies CAIRGGSVGGSYNEQFF.

V gene TRBV6-6 combines with J gene TRBJ2-7, with 7 bases fitting TRBD2. The CDR3 totals 15 residues. In germline, CDR1 is MNHNY, CDR2 SVGAGI (reference sequence). V gave up 3 bases and J gave up 0 bases; unmatched junction bases: 5. CDR3 sequence (DNA): TGTGCCAGCAGTTATAATAGCGGGTTCTCCTACGAGCAGTACTTC. Its protein product is CASSYNSGFSYEQYF.

This clone was counted between two and nine times. In DNA, the CDR3 is TGTGCCAGCAGCCCGACAGATTCTGGAAACACCATATATTTT. Its protein is CASSPTDSGNTIYF. The chain has TRBV14 and TRBJ1-3, with D maybe TRBD1 (5 bases). Germline values: CDR1 SGHDN, CDR2 FVKESK. Deletions cut 4 bases from V and 1 base from J, with 8 bases between. The CDR3 runs 14 residues. Full variable domain (rest looked up from reference TRBV14 and TRBJ1-3): EAGVTQFPSHSVIEKGQTVTLRCDPISGHDNLYWYRRVMGKEIKFLLHFVKESKQDESGMPNNRFLAERTGGTYSTLKVQPAELEDSGVYFCASSPTDSGNTIYFGEGSWLTVV.

The chain has TRBV19 and TRBJ1-1; D gene ambiguous. V was trimmed by 5 bases and J by 4 bases, leaving 8 bases between them. The length of the CDR3 is 12 residues. Germline loops: CDR1 LNHDA, CDR2 SQIVND (reference sequence). CDR3 DNA: TGTGCCAGTAGTCACGGCCTCACTGAAGCTTTCTTT. Amino acid sequence: CASSHGLTEAFF.

This chain joins TRBV5-1 and TRBJ2-5; no definite D call. The CDR3 is 11 residues long. Trimming removed 0 bases from V and 5 bases from J, with 2 bases in between. Germline V gene sequence: CDR1 SGHRS, CDR2 YFSETQ. CDR3 loop: CASSLDETQYF. DNA for the CDR3: TGCGCCAGCAGCTTGGACGAGACCCAGTACTTC.

The chain combines TRBV7-9 with TRBJ1-4; D is possibly TRBD1 (5 bases). CDR3 length equals 16 residues. V lost 2 bases and J 4 bases, leaving 14 bases between the germline ends. Germline V gene data show CDR1 as SEHNR and CDR2 as FQNEAQ (reference sequence). CDR3 nucleotides: TGTGCCAGCAGCTTACCTAGGGGAAAGGGTAATGAAAAACTGTTTTTT. Amino acids: CASSLPRGKGNEKLFF. The full variable domain, with the rest looked up from reference TRBV7-9 and TRBJ1-4, is DTGVSQNPRHKITKRGQNVTFRCDPISEHNRLYWYRQTLGQGPEFLTYFQNEAQLEKSRLLSDRFSAERPKGSFSTLEIQRTEQGDSAMYLCASSLPRGKGNEKLFFGSGTQLSVL.

This chain joins TRBV2 and TRBJ2-1; 13 nucleotides align to TRBD2. The V segment lost 5 bases and the J segment 8 bases; nucleotides outside the gene matches: 12. There are 17 residues in the CDR3. CDR1 SNHLY and CDR2 FYNNEI come from the germline V gene. The CDR3 DNA is TGTGCCAGCAGTTGGACTAGCGGGAGTACGCGGGGCGATGAGCAGTTCTTC. This sequence encodes CASSWTSGSTRGDEQFF.

The rearrangement joins TRBV19 to TRBJ2-1, with 9 bases that match TRBD2. Germline CDR1 reads LNHDA; CDR2 reads SQIVND (reference sequence). CDR3 length equals 15 residues. J was trimmed by 0 bases and V by 7 bases; bases with no gene match: 4. Here the CDR3 DNA reads TGTGCCAGTACTGGGACTAGCAACTCCTACAATGAGCAGTTCTTC. This codes for CASTGTSNSYNEQFF.

The genes are TRBV9 and TRBJ1-2; 8 bases line up with TRBD1. The CDR3 runs to 16 residues. Trimming removed 2 bases from V and 13 bases from J; junction bases left unmatched: 19. The germline gives CDR1 SGDLS, CDR2 YYNGEE. CDR3 coding DNA: TGTGCCAGCAGCGTGGGACAGGACATCTTAGACGGGCGGTTCACCTTC. Protein product: CASSVGQDILDGRFTF. The variable domain in full, with the rest retrieved from reference TRBV9 and TRBJ1-2, is DSGVTQTPKHLITATGQRVTLRCSPRSGDLSVYWYQQSLDQGLQFLIQYYNGEERAKGNILERFSAQQFPDLHSELNLSSLELGDSALYFCASSVGQDILDGRFTFGSGTRLTVV.